This T cell receptor (beta chain) was recovered during a study of OX40 agonist ivuxolimab in advanced cancers. This CDR3 comprises 14 residues. CDR1 and CDR2 (germline): LNHDA, SQIVND (reference sequence). With 1 base removed from V and 6 bases from J, the gap between germline ends came to 12 bases. Sequencing was performed with immunoSEQ multiplex PCR; in TCRdb, only in-frame clones are kept and a portion is missing. The table has some 86,000 clones, roughly 88% seen once. Sequencing used CD4+ or CD8+ T cells sorted from blood, obtained in a trial of the OX40 agonist ivuxolimab. This clonotype was obtained from an adult with an advanced solid tumor such as melanoma, head and neck, liver or kidney cancer. The genes are TRBV19 and TRBJ1-2; possible D gene TRBD1, 5 bases. This CDR3 reads CASSIVGPGNGYTF. As DNA, the CDR3 is TGTGCCAGTAGTATAGTTGGGCCAGGGAATGGCTACACCTTC.